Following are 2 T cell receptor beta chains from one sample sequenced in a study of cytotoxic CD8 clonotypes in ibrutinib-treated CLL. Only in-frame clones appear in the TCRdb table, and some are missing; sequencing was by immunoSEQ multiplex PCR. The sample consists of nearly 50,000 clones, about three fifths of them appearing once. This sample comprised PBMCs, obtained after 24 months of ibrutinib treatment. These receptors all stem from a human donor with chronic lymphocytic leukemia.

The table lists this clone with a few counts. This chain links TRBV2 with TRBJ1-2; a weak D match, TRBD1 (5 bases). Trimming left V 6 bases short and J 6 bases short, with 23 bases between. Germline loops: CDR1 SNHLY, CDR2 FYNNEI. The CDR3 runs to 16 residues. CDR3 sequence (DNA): TGTGCCAGCAGCTTAACTCCCGGGGCAGGAATCGATGGCTACACCTTC. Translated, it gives CASSLTPGAGIDGYTF.

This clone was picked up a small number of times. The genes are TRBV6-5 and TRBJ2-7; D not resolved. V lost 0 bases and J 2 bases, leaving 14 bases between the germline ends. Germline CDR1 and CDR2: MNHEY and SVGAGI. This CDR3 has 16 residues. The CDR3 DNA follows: TGTGCCAGCAGTTACTCTAGGTTCTTGTCCCCCTACGAGCAGTACTTC. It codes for CASSYSRFLSPYEQYF.